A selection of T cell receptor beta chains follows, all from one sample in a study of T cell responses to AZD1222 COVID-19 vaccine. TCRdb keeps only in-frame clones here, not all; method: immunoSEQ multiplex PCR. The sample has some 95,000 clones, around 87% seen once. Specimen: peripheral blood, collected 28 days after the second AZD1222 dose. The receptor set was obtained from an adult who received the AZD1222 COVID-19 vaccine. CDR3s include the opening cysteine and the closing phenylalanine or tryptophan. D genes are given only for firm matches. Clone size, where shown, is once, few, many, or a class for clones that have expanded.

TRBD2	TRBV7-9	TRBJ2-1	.	CASSSGLAASSYNEQFF	TGTGCCAGCAGCTCGGGACTAGCGGCGTCTTCATACAATGAGCAGTTCTTC
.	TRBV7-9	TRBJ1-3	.	CASSLGSLLGPKTGNTIYF	TGTGCCAGCAGCTTAGGTAGCCTGCTCGGACCGAAGACTGGAAACACCATATATTTT
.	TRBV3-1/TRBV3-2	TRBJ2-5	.	CASSSGRLSFSETQYF	TGTGCCAGCAGCTCTGGTCGTCTTTCTTTCTCTGAGACCCAGTACTTC
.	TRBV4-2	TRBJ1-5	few	CASSQGRGSNQPQHF	TGTGCCAGCAGCCAAGGGAGGGGTAGCAATCAGCCCCAGCATTTT
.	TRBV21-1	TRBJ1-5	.	CASSFQGGLRGQPQHF	TGTGCCAGCAGCTTTCAAGGGGGGCTTAGGGGACAGCCCCAGCATTTT
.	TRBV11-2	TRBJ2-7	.	CASSLSGQTSSYEQYF	TGTGCCAGCAGCTTATCAGGACAGACTTCATCCTACGAGCAGTACTTC
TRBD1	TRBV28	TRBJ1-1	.	CASSPGTGGAPTEAFF	TGTGCCAGCAGTCCCGGGACAGGGGGCGCCCCCACTGAAGCTTTCTTT
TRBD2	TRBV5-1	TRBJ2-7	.	CASSLVSLADSYEQYF	TGCGCCAGCAGCTTGGTTTCGCTAGCGGACTCCTACGAGCAGTACTTC
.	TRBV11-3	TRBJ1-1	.	CASSYPRGFSTEAFF	TGTGCCAGCAGCTACCCCAGGGGATTCAGCACTGAAGCTTTCTTT
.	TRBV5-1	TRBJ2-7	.	CASSLARVAYEQYF	TGCGCCAGCAGCTTGGCGAGGGTCGCCTACGAGCAGTACTTC
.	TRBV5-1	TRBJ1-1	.	CASSPRGVNTEAFF	TGCGCCAGCAGCCCTCGGGGAGTGAACACTGAAGCTTTCTTT
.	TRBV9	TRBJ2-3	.	CASSVGGGTSTDTQYF	TGTGCCAGCAGCGTAGGCGGGGGCACTAGCACAGATACGCAGTATTTT
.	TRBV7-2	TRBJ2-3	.	CASSLEADPSTDTQYF	TGTGCCAGCAGCTTAGAAGCGGACCCTAGCACAGATACGCAGTATTTT
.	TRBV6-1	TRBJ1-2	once	CASSEGRWGYTF	TGTGCCAGCAGTGAGGGCCGGTGGGGATACACCTTC
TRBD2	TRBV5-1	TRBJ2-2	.	CASSPAGGRGTGELFF	TGCGCCAGCAGCCCAGCGGGCGGGAGGGGCACCGGGGAGCTGTTTTTT
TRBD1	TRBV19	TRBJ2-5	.	CASSSGQGKETQYF	TGTGCCAGTAGTAGCGGACAGGGAAAGGAGACCCAGTACTTC
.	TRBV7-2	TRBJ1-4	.	CASSLRAGVSNEKLFF	TGTGCCAGCAGCTTACGGGCAGGGGTATCAAATGAAAAACTGTTTTTT
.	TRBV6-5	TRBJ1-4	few	CASSQGGGEKLFF	TGTGCCAGCAGCCAGGGAGGGGGAGAAAAACTGTTTTTT
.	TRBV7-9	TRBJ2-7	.	CASSPRDTYYEQYF	TGTGCCAGCAGCCCAAGGGACACTTACTACGAGCAGTACTTC
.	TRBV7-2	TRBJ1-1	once	CASSTWRGGTEAFF	TGTGCCAGCAGCACATGGAGGGGGGGAACTGAAGCTTTCTTT
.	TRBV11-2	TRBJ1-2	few	CASSPRAGADGYTF	TGTGCCAGCAGCCCGAGGGCAGGGGCGGATGGCTACACCTTC
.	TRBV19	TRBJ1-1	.	CASTPSTRSNTEAFF	TGTGCCAGTACCCCAAGCACCCGGTCCAACACTGAAGCTTTCTTT
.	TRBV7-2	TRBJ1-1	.	CASSLVSDLNTEAFF	TGTGCCAGCAGCTTAGTCAGCGATCTGAACACTGAAGCTTTCTTT
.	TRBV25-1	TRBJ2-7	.	CASSEPGVASYEQYF	TGTGCCAGCAGTGAACCAGGGGTTGCCTCCTACGAGCAGTACTTC
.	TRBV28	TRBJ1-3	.	CASSSWGDPGAFSGNTIYF	TGTGCCAGCAGTTCTTGGGGGGATCCGGGGGCTTTCTCTGGAAACACCATATATTTT
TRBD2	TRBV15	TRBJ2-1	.	CATRREGSNEQFF	TGTGCCACCAGGCGGGAGGGGTCCAATGAGCAGTTCTTC
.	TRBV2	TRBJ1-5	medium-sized	CASRGDSNQPQHF	TGTGCCAGCAGGGGAGATAGCAATCAGCCCCAGCATTTT
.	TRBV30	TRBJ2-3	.	CAYSLEVYTDTQYF	TGTGCCTATTCACTAGAGGTGTACACAGATACGCAGTATTTT
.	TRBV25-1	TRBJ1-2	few	CASSAADSKGYTF	TGTGCCAGCAGTGCAGCCGACAGTAAGGGCTACACCTTC
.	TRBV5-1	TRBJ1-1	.	CASSLAQNTEAFF	TGCGCCAGCAGCTTGGCACAAAACACTGAAGCTTTCTTT
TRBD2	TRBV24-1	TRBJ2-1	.	CATGGEGRYNEQFF	TGTGCCACCGGGGGGGAGGGGCGGTACAATGAGCAGTTCTTC
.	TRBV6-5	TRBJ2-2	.	CASSFSGWGTGELFF	TGTGCCAGCAGTTTCTCCGGATGGGGGACCGGGGAGCTGTTTTTT
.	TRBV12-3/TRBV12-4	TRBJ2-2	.	CASTNYAGELFF	TGTGCCAGCACCAATTACGCCGGGGAGCTGTTTTTT
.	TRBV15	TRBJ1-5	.	CATSNPRGAGRQPQHF	TGTGCCACCAGCAACCCTAGGGGGGCGGGTCGGCAGCCCCAGCATTTT
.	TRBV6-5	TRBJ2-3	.	CASSWRGGAGADTQYF	TGTGCCAGCAGTTGGAGGGGGGGGGCGGGCGCAGATACGCAGTATTTT
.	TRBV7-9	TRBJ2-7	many	CASSFDEQYF	TGTGCCAGCAGCTTTGACGAGCAGTACTTC
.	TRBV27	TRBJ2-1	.	CASSWGYSYNEQFF	TGTGCCAGCAGTTGGGGGTATTCCTACAATGAGCAGTTCTTC
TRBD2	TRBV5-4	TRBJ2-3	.	CASRTSGGGDTQYF	TGTGCCAGTAGGACTAGCGGGGGGGGAGATACGCAGTATTTT
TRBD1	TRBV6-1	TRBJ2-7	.	CASSEAGTDYEQYF	TGTGCCAGCAGTGAAGCGGGGACAGACTACGAGCAGTACTTC
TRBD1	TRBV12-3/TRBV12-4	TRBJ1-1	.	CASSGGANTEAFF	TGTGCCAGCTCAGGGGGCGCGAACACTGAAGCTTTCTTT